This T cell receptor (beta chain) came from a study of blood T cells in healthy people across ages. About this clonotype itself: The antigen remains unidentified.

Next came a second PCR, run for about 7 to 12 cycles, which used a sample-barcoded 5' primer along with a J-beta primer mix. Tagging of each cDNA molecule was performed by a template-switch adaptor with 12 random nucleotides. MiXCR, run by TCRdb on the 5' RACE reads, gives a single entry per CDR3 protein. The table shows around 1.5 million distinct CDR3 sequences, with approximately 63% occurring only once. General observations from the study: Naive CD4+ cell counts and diversity both ran higher in long-lived than in aged donors.

Per individual sample, total RNA of at least 5 micrograms was extracted. The source of this sequence is a man aged 18 to 30 in good health. Specimen: blood.

In nucleotides, the CDR3 is TGTGCCAGCAGTGAAGCGGGGGGCTGGGCTGAAGCTTTCTTT. It yields the protein CASSEAGGWAEAFF. The chain is built from TRBV25-1 and TRBJ1-1; weak D call: TRBD1 (6 bases). This CDR3 region has 14 residues. Germline CDR1 MGHDK, CDR2 SYGVNS. V was trimmed by 2 bases and J by 6 bases, leaving 13 bases between them.